What follows are 28 T cell receptor beta chains derived from one specimen sequenced in a study of CD8 T cells in ankylosing spondylitis. Regarding the study as a whole: There was a TCR beta motif, made of 7 or 8 highly homologous variants, that appeared characteristic of ankylosing spondylitis blood.

TCRdb used MiXCR to reprocess the 5' RACE reads, holding one entry per CDR3 protein. The sample lists around 140,000 distinct CDR3 sequences; over 15% were seen once. These receptors are not linked to any known antigen. What was sequenced was blood, either unsorted or a sorted T cell fraction (not recorded which). Receptor source: a male donor with ankylosing spondylitis.

The chain links TRBV27 to TRBJ2-2; D is unresolved. The V end was cut by 6 bases, the J end by 5 bases, with 13 bases between. CDR1 is MNHEY, CDR2 SMNVEV, per germline (reference sequence). CDR3 length: 14 residues. The CDR3 nucleotides are TGTGCCAGCAGCCTCATTATGGGGACCGGGGAGCTGTTTTTT. Translating gives CASSLIMGTGELFF.

This clonotype turned up a few times. The chain employs TRBV20-1 and TRBJ1-1; D might be TRBD1 (5 bases). The CDR3 spans 13 residues. Germline values: CDR1 DFQATT, CDR2 SNEGSKA (reference sequence). V lost 4 bases, J lost 0 bases, and 9 bases lay in between. As DNA, the CDR3 is TGCAGTGCTATCGAGGGGTTGAACACTGAAGCTTTCTTT. This translates into CSAIEGLNTEAFF.

This clonotype has a handful of counts. The chain combines TRBV7-3 with TRBJ2-1; D is possibly TRBD2 (5 bases). The CDR3 loop spans 13 amino acids. Germline CDR1 reads SGHTA; CDR2 reads FQGTGA. Trimming shortened V by 5 bases and J by 4 bases, and 9 bases separated the two germline ends. The CDR3 protein is CASSPTSYNEQFF. The CDR3 DNA reads TGTGCCAGCAGCCCCACTAGTTACAATGAGCAGTTCTTC. Based on the CDR3 plus reference TRBV7-3 and TRBJ2-1, the full variable domain is GAGVSQTPSNKVTEKGKYVELRCDPISGHTALYWYRQSLGQGPEFLIYFQGTGAADDSGLPNDRFFAVRPEGSVSTLKIQRTERGDSAVYLCASSPTSYNEQFFGPGTRLTVL.

This clonotype showed up just a few times. The CDR3 loop reads CASSETGQLTDTQYF. The CDR3 coding sequence is TGTGCCAGCAGTGAAACGGGACAGCTCACAGATACGCAGTATTTT. The rearrangement links TRBV6-4 to TRBJ2-3; the match to TRBD1 covers 7 bases. The CDR3 has 15 amino acids. CDR1 MRHNA and CDR2 SNTAGT come from the germline V gene. The junction had 5 bases not matched to a gene; V was cut back by 3 bases and J by 2 bases.

The chain has TRBV5-6 and TRBJ1-1, with no clear D. Trimming took 4 bases from V and 9 from J, leaving 10 bases between them. The CDR3 is 11 amino acids. Germline V gene sequence: CDR1 SGHDT, CDR2 YYEEEE. The CDR3 region is CASSGTSKAFF. CDR3 coding DNA: TGTGCCAGCAGCGGAACGAGCAAAGCTTTCTTT.

This chain connects TRBV2 to TRBJ2-7; 9 bases map to TRBD1. The germline CDR1 and CDR2 sequences are SNHLY and FYNNEI. The CDR3 runs to 14 residues. J was trimmed by 5 bases and V by 5 bases; bases with no gene match: 7. CDR3 protein: CASSTGTGSHEQYF. The CDR3 DNA reads TGTGCCAGCAGTACCGGGACAGGGTCCCACGAGCAGTACTTC. Full variable domain (missing parts from reference TRBV2 and TRBJ2-7): EPEVTQTPSHQVTQMGQEVILRCVPISNHLYFYWYRQILGQKVEFLVSFYNNEISEKSEIFDDQFSVERPDGSNFTLKIRSTKLEDSAMYFCASSTGTGSHEQYFGPGTRLTVT.

The chain combines TRBV27 with TRBJ1-5; 9 bases align to TRBD1. The germline V gene encodes CDR1 MNHEY and CDR2 SMNVEV (reference sequence). CDR3 length: 15 residues. V lost 4 bases, J lost 7 bases, and 8 bases stayed unmatched. CDR3 nucleotide sequence: TGTGCCAGCAGTTCAACAGGGGGCGTCAACCAGCCCCAGCATTTT. Protein: CASSSTGGVNQPQHF.

J is TRBJ1-1 and V is TRBV7-6; 8 bases fit TRBD1. Germline-derived CDR1 and CDR2 are SGHVS and FNYEAQ. This CDR3 has 15 residues. V lost 3 bases and J lost 1; bases outside the gene matches: 4. CDR3 sequence: CASSLDTGGNTEAFF. CDR3 coding DNA: TGTGCCAGCAGCTTGGATACAGGGGGGAACACTGAAGCTTTCTTT.

This clonotype was detected only a few times. J is TRBJ2-7 and V is TRBV12-5, with 10 nucleotides matching TRBD1. The CDR3 is made up of 15 amino acids. Germline V gives CDR1 LGHNT, CDR2 FRNRAP. The junction had 3 bases not matched to a gene; V was cut back by 2 bases and J by 2 bases. The CDR3 nucleotides are TGTGCTAGTGGTTTGAAGACAGGGGGCGCCTACGAGCAGTACTTC. As protein: CASGLKTGGAYEQYF.

This sequence joins TRBV15 and TRBJ2-2; 11 positions agree with TRBD2. The V segment lost 5 bases and the J segment 1 base; nucleotides outside the gene matches: 3. The CDR3 length is 16 residues. In germline, CDR1 is LNHNV, CDR2 YYDKDF (reference sequence). The DNA for the CDR3 is TGTGCCACCAGCTTGGGGACTAGCGGGAACACCGGGGAGCTGTTTTTT. It translates to CATSLGTSGNTGELFF.

This chain joins TRBV14 and TRBJ2-7; D may correspond to TRBD1 or TRBD2 (5 bases each). This CDR3 region has 15 residues. V lost 2 bases, J lost 5 bases, and 16 bases lay in between. Germline V gene lookup returns CDR1 SGHDN and CDR2 FVKESK. Here the CDR3 reads CASSQLQWGSDEQYF. In DNA, the CDR3 is TGTGCCAGCAGCCAACTACAATGGGGGAGCGACGAGCAGTACTTC.

V gene TRBV11-1 combines with J gene TRBJ1-2; D not resolved. CDR1 SGHAT and CDR2 FQDESV come from the germline V gene (reference sequence). V gave up 1 base and J gave up 2 bases, with 20 bases separating them. The CDR3 extends over 18 amino acids. In DNA form, the CDR3 reads TGTGCCAGCAGCTTAGTGGTGGCGGCGGGGTATGTGAACTATGGCTACACCTTC. Its translation: CASSLVVAAGYVNYGYTF.

In this sample, this clonotype turned up a few times. The V call is TRBV5-1, the J call TRBJ2-1; possibly TRBD2 for D (6 bases). Looked up from germline, CDR1 is SGHRS and CDR2 is YFSETQ. This CDR3 has 15 residues. V was clipped by 4 bases and J by 4 bases, with 15 bases between them. The CDR3 region is CASSPGTDEYNEQFF. The CDR3 DNA is TGCGCCAGCAGCCCCGGGACTGATGAGTACAATGAGCAGTTCTTC. The full variable domain, in which reference TRBV5-1 and TRBJ2-1 provide the parts outside the CDR3, is KAGVTQTPRYLIKTRGQQVTLSCSPISGHRSVSWYQQTPGQGLQFLFEYFSETQRNKGNFPGRFSGRQFSNSRSEMNVSTLELGDSALYLCASSPGTDEYNEQFFGPGTRLTVL.

This clonotype was seen a handful of times. The chain couples TRBV27 to TRBJ1-2; TRBD1 might be the D (6 bases). Germline V gene lookup returns CDR1 MNHEY and CDR2 SMNVEV (reference sequence). This CDR3 comprises 13 residues. The V gene lost 5 bases and the J gene lost 5 bases, with 12 bases spanning the gap. The DNA of the CDR3 is TGTGCCAGCAGTCCCAGGGGCTCGTATGGCTACACCTTC. Translating gives CASSPRGSYGYTF.

This clonotype was seen a handful of times. The chain links TRBV25-1 to TRBJ1-2; 7 nucleotides line up with TRBD1. With V trimmed by 4 bases and J by 6 bases, 14 bases remained unmatched. The CDR3 has 16 residues. The germline V gene encodes CDR1 MGHDK and CDR2 SYGVNS. This CDR3 is CASSAKFRQGGDGYTF. DNA for the CDR3: TGTGCCAGCAGTGCAAAATTTCGACAGGGAGGGGATGGCTACACCTTC.

This clonotype was counted a few times. This sequence joins TRBV9 and TRBJ2-2, with 10 bases fitting TRBD2. Germline-derived CDR1 and CDR2 are SGDLS and YYNGEE. The length of the CDR3 is 18 residues. Trimming cost V 0 bases and J 4 bases; bases outside gene matches: 9. The CDR3 coding sequence is TGTGCCAGCAGCGTAGGGGTTAGCGGGAGGATGAGCACCGGGGAGCTGTTTTTT. It specifies CASSVGVSGRMSTGELFF. The complete variable domain, with remaining parts taken from reference TRBV9 and TRBJ2-2, reads DSGVTQTPKHLITATGQRVTLRCSPRSGDLSVYWYQQSLDQGLQFLIQYYNGEERAKGNILERFSAQQFPDLHSELNLSSLELGDSALYFCASSVGVSGRMSTGELFFGEGSRLTVL.

The rearrangement uses TRBV28 and TRBJ2-7, with TRBD1 matching 10 bases. The CDR3 is 14 residues long. Germline lookup yields CDR1 MDHEN and CDR2 SYDVKM. The ends lost 2 bases at V and 6 bases at J; junction bases unmatched: 4. In DNA form, the CDR3 reads TGTGCCAGCAGTTTAGACAGGGGGCGCGTCGAGCAGTACTTC. Translated: CASSLDRGRVEQYF.

This chain links TRBV20-1 with TRBJ2-7, with TRBD2 matching over 11 bases. Germline V gene data show CDR1 as DFQATT and CDR2 as SNEGSKA (reference sequence). The length of the CDR3 is 14 residues. The ends lost 5 bases at V and 4 bases at J; junction bases unmatched: 7. The CDR3 nucleotides are TGCAGTGCTTATACTAGCGGGAGTGCATACGAGCAGTACTTC. This sequence encodes CSAYTSGSAYEQYF.

By proportion, this clonotype is medium-sized. V usage is TRBV28 and J usage is TRBJ1-1; D not certain. Germline CDR1 is MDHEN and CDR2 is SYDVKM. This CDR3 region has 11 residues. V was clipped by 6 bases and J by 6 bases, with 8 bases between them. CDR3 nucleotides: TGTGCCAGCAGCTCAAATTCTGAAGCTTTCTTT. Translation: CASSSNSEAFF. The full variable domain, completed using reference TRBV28 and TRBJ1-1, is DVKVTQSSRYLVKRTGEKVFLECVQDMDHENMFWYRQDPGLGLRLIYFSYDVKMKEKGDIPEGYSVSREKKERFSLILESASTNQTSMYLCASSSNSEAFFGQGTRLTVV.

This clonotype was counted ten times or more. The V call is TRBV4-1, the J call TRBJ2-1, with no clear D. The CDR3 length is 13 residues. Trimming pared 4 bases from V and 7 bases from J, leaving 11 bases between. CDR1 is MGHRA, CDR2 YSYEKL, per germline. CDR3 in DNA: TGCGCCAGCAGCCCTGAGTCCGGAAATGAGCAGTTCTTC. Its translation: CASSPESGNEQFF.

The chain carries TRBV27 and TRBJ1-6; D not resolved. This CDR3 spans 12 amino acids. V was pared by 4 bases and J by 7 bases, with 5 bases between. Germline values: CDR1 MNHEY, CDR2 SMNVEV (reference sequence). The CDR3 nucleotides read TGTGCCAGCAGTTATAGCAATTCACCCCTCCACTTT. It yields the protein CASSYSNSPLHF.

A few counts support this clonotype. This sequence joins TRBV5-6 and TRBJ2-7; TRBD2 aligns across 10 bases. CDR1 is SGHDT, CDR2 YYEEEE, per germline. V was clipped by 2 bases and J by 3 bases; unmatched bases: 11. This CDR3 region has 17 residues. The CDR3: CASSFSSGSLSSYEQYF. CDR3 nucleotide sequence: TGTGCCAGCAGCTTTTCTAGCGGGAGCTTATCGAGCTACGAGCAGTACTTC.

The table lists this clonotype with a few counts. The rearrangement uses TRBV28 and TRBJ2-3; no firm D call. Germline loops: CDR1 MDHEN, CDR2 SYDVKM. The CDR3 is 16 residues long. Trimming cost V 3 bases and J 0 bases, with 13 bases left between them. CDR3 nucleotide sequence: TGTGCCAGCAGTTTCCTTATTGCGGTGAGCACAGATACGCAGTATTTT. Translation gives CASSFLIAVSTDTQYF.

The chain uses TRBV12-3 or TRBV12-4 and TRBJ2-5; D unresolved. V gave up 3 bases and J gave up 5 bases, with 13 bases separating them. The CDR3 sequence is 14 residues long. CDR3 sequence: CASSFLNHGETQYF. For the CDR3, the DNA is TGTGCCAGCAGTTTCCTGAACCACGGTGAGACCCAGTACTTC.

V usage is TRBV9 and J usage is TRBJ2-3; TRBD1 matches at 9 bases. CDR3 length: 15 amino acids. Looked up from germline, CDR1 is SGDLS and CDR2 is YYNGEE. Trimming cost V 4 bases and J 5 bases; bases outside gene matches: 8. Here the CDR3 reads CASSRGRTGEDTQYF. The CDR3 coding sequence is TGTGCCAGCAGCCGAGGGAGGACAGGGGAAGATACGCAGTATTTT.

The rearrangement uses TRBV18 and TRBJ1-1, with 7 bases aligning to TRBD1. The trim removed 4 bases at V and 0 bases at J, leaving 8 bases unmatched. This CDR3 contains 16 residues. Germline lookup yields CDR1 KGHSH and CDR2 LQKENI. CDR3 coding DNA: TGTGCCAGCTCACATCAACCGGGACAGATGAACACTGAAGCTTTCTTT. Protein product: CASSHQPGQMNTEAFF.

The V and J genes are TRBV7-9 and TRBJ1-1; D uncertain. Germline V lookup: CDR1 SEHNR, CDR2 FQNEAQ (reference sequence). CDR3 length: 15 amino acids. V shed 3 bases and J shed 1 base, with 12 bases lying between them. CDR3 DNA: TGTGCCAGCAGCTTCGGGCCGCTGCGGAACACTGAAGCTTTCTTT. The encoded protein is CASSFGPLRNTEAFF.

The chain combines TRBV20-1 with TRBJ2-2; 8 bases agree with TRBD2. V was clipped by 2 bases and J by 0 bases; unmatched bases: 5. There are 16 residues in the CDR3. CDR1 and CDR2 (germline): DFQATT, SNEGSKA (reference sequence). The CDR3, as DNA: TGCAGTGCTAGATCAGCGGGAGCTTCGAACACCGGGGAGCTGTTTTTT. Amino acid sequence: CSARSAGASNTGELFF.